This T cell receptor (beta chain) comes out of a study of technical replicates of blood from a handful of donors. This clone has a single count. TCRdb's table, derived via immunoSEQ multiplex PCR, lists solely in-frame clones and lacks some. The sample gives some 89,000 clones, roughly 95% of which show up once; around 0.31% is in the top ten. The CDR3 sequence is 14 residues long. The V and J ends lost 1 base and 5 bases, in that order; junction bases with no gene match: 5. Germline loops: CDR1 SGHTS, CDR2 YDEGEE. V and J are TRBV5-8 and TRBJ2-7, with TRBD2 matching 8 bases. This clonotype was obtained from a human donor in good health. The sequencing sample was made of T cells isolated from PBMCs. The CDR3 protein is CASSLQREINEQYF. In nucleotides, the CDR3 is TGTGCCAGCAGCTTGCAGCGGGAGATCAACGAGCAGTACTTC.